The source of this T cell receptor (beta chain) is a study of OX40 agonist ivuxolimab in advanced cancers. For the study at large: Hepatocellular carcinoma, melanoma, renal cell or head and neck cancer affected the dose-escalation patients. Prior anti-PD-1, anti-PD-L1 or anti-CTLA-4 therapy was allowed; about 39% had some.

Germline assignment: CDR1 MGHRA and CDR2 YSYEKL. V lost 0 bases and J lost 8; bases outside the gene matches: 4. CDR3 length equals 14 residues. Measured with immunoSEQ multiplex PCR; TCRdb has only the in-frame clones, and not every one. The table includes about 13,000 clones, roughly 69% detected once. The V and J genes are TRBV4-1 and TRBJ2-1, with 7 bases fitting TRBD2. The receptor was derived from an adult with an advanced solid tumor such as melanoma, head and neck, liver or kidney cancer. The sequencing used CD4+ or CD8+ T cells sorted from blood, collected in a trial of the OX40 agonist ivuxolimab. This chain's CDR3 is CASSQDPSGDEQFF. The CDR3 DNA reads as TGCGCCAGCAGCCAAGATCCGAGCGGGGATGAGCAGTTCTTC.